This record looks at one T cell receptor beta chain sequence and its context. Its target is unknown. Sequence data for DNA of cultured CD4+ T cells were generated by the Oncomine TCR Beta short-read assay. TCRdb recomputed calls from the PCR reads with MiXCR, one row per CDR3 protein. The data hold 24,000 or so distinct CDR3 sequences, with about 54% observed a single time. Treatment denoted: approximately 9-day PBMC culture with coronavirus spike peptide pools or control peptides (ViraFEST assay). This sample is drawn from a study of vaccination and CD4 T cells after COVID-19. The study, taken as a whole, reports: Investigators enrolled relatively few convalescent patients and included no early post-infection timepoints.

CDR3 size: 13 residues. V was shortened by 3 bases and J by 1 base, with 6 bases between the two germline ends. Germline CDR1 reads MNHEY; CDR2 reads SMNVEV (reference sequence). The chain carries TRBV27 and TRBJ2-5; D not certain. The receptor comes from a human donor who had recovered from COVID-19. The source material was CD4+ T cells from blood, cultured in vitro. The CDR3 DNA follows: TGTGCCAGCAGTTTGAACGTCCAAGAGACCCAGTACTTC. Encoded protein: CASSLNVQETQYF.